This paragraph reports one T cell receptor (beta chain). Its cognate antigen is unknown. Indicated treatment: 15 to 20 received Ad26.COV2.S at low or high dose, single or two shots; 5 received placebo; per-sample allocation not given. Day 63 following the first vaccine or placebo injection was when the samples were taken. In Boston, an adult donor aged 18-55 years took part. The data were taken from a study of Ad26.COV2.S vaccination and SARS-CoV-2 variants. Study-wide context: Sample donor was a member of the COV1001 Ad26.COV2.S trial arm.

Study conclusions and caveats: Following vaccination, spike-specific CD8+ and CD4+ T cell responses reportedly exhibited substantial breadth. Recipients of either vaccine or placebo displayed similar breadth of non-spike TCRs.

TCRdb's table, derived via immunoSEQ multiplex PCR, lists solely in-frame clones and lacks some. The sample yields 300,000 to 400,000 clones, approximately 84% seen once. The CDR3 is 19 amino acids. Germline V gene sequence: CDR1 SQVTM, CDR2 ANQGSEA. V trimming: 8 bases; J trimming: 4 bases; junction bases outside the gene matches: 22. Specimen: peripheral blood, collected in a trial of Ad26.COV2.S vaccine versus placebo. The receptor comes from a person between 18 and 65 years old who received the Ad26.COV2.S COVID-19 vaccine or a placebo. V and J are TRBV29-1 and TRBJ2-2; 10 bases align to TRBD2. The DNA of the CDR3 is TGCAGCTGCTTGGGTCTAAGCGGGAGGGCCAACCGGGTCACCGGGGAGCTGTTTTTT. It translates to CSCLGLSGRANRVTGELFF.